These T cell receptor beta chains were read from a single sample in a study of high-grade serous ovarian cancer treatment subgroups. This table comes from immunoSEQ multiplex PCR, and its TCRdb copy is limited to in-frame clones, with some not included. This sample carries about 3,600 clones, approximately 80% of them seen once, and the ten largest clones take about 8.2%. Sequencing input: tumor tissue. The receptors stem from a human donor with high-grade serous ovarian cancer. The CDR3 runs from the conserved cysteine through the conserved F or W. A D gene is named only where the DNA matches it firmly. Some rows mark clone size as missing; the rest say once, few, many or name a class of expanded clone.

j_gene: TRBJ2-5; abundance: NA; v_gene: TRBV6-6; d_gene: TRBD2; CDR3nt: TGTGCCAGCACCTTTAGCGGGGGGCCCCAAGAGACCCAGTACTTC; CDR3aa: CASTFSGGPQETQYF
j_gene: TRBJ1-5; abundance: medium-sized; v_gene: TRBV18; d_gene: NA; CDR3nt: TGTGCCAGCTCACCACCGCTACAGGCGGGTAGCAATCAGCCCCAGCATTTT; CDR3aa: CASSPPLQAGSNQPQHF
j_gene: TRBJ1-1; abundance: NA; v_gene: TRBV7-2; d_gene: TRBD1; CDR3nt: TGTGCCAGCAGCCACCCGACAGGGGGCGTCACTGAAGCTTTCTTT; CDR3aa: CASSHPTGGVTEAFF
j_gene: TRBJ2-6; abundance: NA; v_gene: TRBV7-9; d_gene: NA; CDR3nt: TGTGCCAGCAGCTTAGCGCAGAGGGCTGGGGCCAACGTCCTGACTTTC; CDR3aa: CASSLAQRAGANVLTF
j_gene: TRBJ1-4; abundance: few; v_gene: TRBV2; d_gene: NA; CDR3nt: TGTGCCAGCAGTGAAGTTTCAGAATCCATTTTTTCAACTAATGAAAAACTGTTTTTT; CDR3aa: CASSEVSESIFSTNEKLFF
j_gene: TRBJ1-1; abundance: NA; v_gene: TRBV6-6; d_gene: TRBD1; CDR3nt: TGTGCCAGCAGGTGGGACAGTGAGCTATTGAACACTGAAGCTTTCTTT; CDR3aa: CASRWDSELLNTEAFF
j_gene: TRBJ2-3; abundance: NA; v_gene: TRBV6-5; d_gene: TRBD1; CDR3nt: TGTGCCAGCACGGAACGGGACAGGTCCACAGATACGCAGTATTTT; CDR3aa: CASTERDRSTDTQYF
j_gene: TRBJ2-7; abundance: NA; v_gene: TRBV7-2; d_gene: TRBD2; CDR3nt: TGTGCCAGCAGCTTAGGGGGTAGCGGGGTAGGATACGAGCAGTACTTC; CDR3aa: CASSLGGSGVGYEQYF
j_gene: TRBJ2-1; abundance: NA; v_gene: TRBV9; d_gene: NA; CDR3nt: TGTGCCAGCAGCGGTTTAGTCGGTGAGCAGTTCTTC; CDR3aa: CASSGLVGEQFF
j_gene: TRBJ1-3; abundance: NA; v_gene: TRBV19; d_gene: NA; CDR3nt: TGTGCCAGTAGCAGAGGGTCGGCGAGGAACACCATATATTTT; CDR3aa: CASSRGSARNTIYF
j_gene: TRBJ2-1; abundance: NA; v_gene: TRBV11-2; d_gene: TRBD2; CDR3nt: TGTGCCAGCAGCAAGACTAGCGGGGGGGTCAATGAGCAGTTCTTC; CDR3aa: CASSKTSGGVNEQFF
j_gene: TRBJ2-2; abundance: NA; v_gene: TRBV7-6; d_gene: NA; CDR3nt: TGTGCCAGCAGCCCCGAGAACACCGGGGAGCTGTTTTTT; CDR3aa: CASSPENTGELFF
j_gene: TRBJ2-2; abundance: NA; v_gene: TRBV30; d_gene: NA; CDR3nt: TGTGCCTGGAAGAAAGGGGGAACCGGGGAGCTGTTTTTT; CDR3aa: CAWKKGGTGELFF
j_gene: TRBJ2-5; abundance: NA; v_gene: TRBV9; d_gene: TRBD1; CDR3nt: TGTGCCAGCAGCGTAAGGGGAGGACAGGGATTAGAGACCCAGTACTTC; CDR3aa: CASSVRGGQGLETQYF
j_gene: TRBJ2-3; abundance: NA; v_gene: TRBV7-2; d_gene: TRBD2; CDR3nt: TGTGCCAGCAGCTTAGCGAAGCGGGGTAGCACAGATACGCAGTATTTT; CDR3aa: CASSLAKRGSTDTQYF
j_gene: TRBJ1-5; abundance: NA; v_gene: TRBV28; d_gene: NA; CDR3nt: TGTGCCAGCAGTAAAAATACCCTCTCCCGTGGTGCAGTGCAGCCCCAGCATTTT; CDR3aa: CASSKNTLSRGAVQPQHF
j_gene: TRBJ2-5; abundance: NA; v_gene: TRBV27; d_gene: NA; CDR3nt: TGTGCCAGCAGTTTAGGAAGGGGTCGAAGGTTGGAGACCCAGTACTTC; CDR3aa: CASSLGRGRRLETQYF
j_gene: TRBJ2-7; abundance: few; v_gene: TRBV19; d_gene: TRBD2; CDR3nt: TGTGCCAGTAGTCGACGGACTAGCGGGGACTCCTACGAGCAGTACTTC; CDR3aa: CASSRRTSGDSYEQYF
j_gene: TRBJ1-5; abundance: NA; v_gene: TRBV4-3; d_gene: NA; CDR3nt: TGCGCCAGCAGCCAAGATAGTGCGGGGAACAATCAGCCCCAGCATTTT; CDR3aa: CASSQDSAGNNQPQHF
j_gene: TRBJ1-5; abundance: NA; v_gene: TRBV23-1; d_gene: TRBD1; CDR3nt: TGCGCCAGCGGGACAGGGAACGGGAGCAATCAGCCCCAGCATTTT; CDR3aa: CASGTGNGSNQPQHF
j_gene: TRBJ1-1; abundance: NA; v_gene: TRBV7-9; d_gene: NA; CDR3nt: TGTGCCAGCAGCTTAGGATTGGCGATGGGAGCTTTCTTT; CDR3aa: CASSLGLAMGAFF
j_gene: TRBJ2-7; abundance: NA; v_gene: TRBV2; d_gene: TRBD2; CDR3nt: TGTGCCAGCACGGGGGGCTACGAGCAGTACTTC; CDR3aa: CASTGGYEQYF
j_gene: TRBJ2-3; abundance: NA; v_gene: TRBV27; d_gene: NA; CDR3nt: TGTGCCAGCAGTCGACGGGACTCCCGAGATACGCAGTATTTT; CDR3aa: CASSRRDSRDTQYF
j_gene: TRBJ2-5; abundance: once; v_gene: TRBV6-6; d_gene: TRBD1; CDR3nt: TGTGCCTCCTCGTCAGGGGGCTTCTTGGGCCAAGAGACCCAGTACTTC; CDR3aa: CASSSGGFLGQETQYF
j_gene: TRBJ1-1; abundance: once; v_gene: TRBV7-2; d_gene: NA; CDR3nt: TGTGCCAGCAGCCGTCCTCCCGGGACGCCCATGGGCACTGAAGCTTTCTTT; CDR3aa: CASSRPPGTPMGTEAFF
j_gene: TRBJ2-2; abundance: medium-sized; v_gene: TRBV18; d_gene: NA; CDR3nt: TGTGCCAGCTCACCCAGGAGGGAATCGGCCGGGGAGCTGTTTTTT; CDR3aa: CASSPRRESAGELFF
j_gene: TRBJ2-6; abundance: large; v_gene: TRBV5-4; d_gene: NA; CDR3nt: TGTGCCAGCAGCCATAAGATATGGAGCTCTGGGGCCAACGTCCTGACTTTC; CDR3aa: CASSHKIWSSGANVLTF
j_gene: TRBJ2-1; abundance: NA; v_gene: TRBV4-3; d_gene: TRBD1; CDR3nt: TGCGCCAGCAGCCAAGATGGACAGGGGTACAATGAGCAGTTCTTC; CDR3aa: CASSQDGQGYNEQFF
j_gene: TRBJ1-4; abundance: NA; v_gene: TRBV5-1; d_gene: NA; CDR3nt: TGCGCCAGCAGCTCGTATTCAACTAATGAAAAACTGTTTTTT; CDR3aa: CASSSYSTNEKLFF
j_gene: TRBJ2-5; abundance: NA; v_gene: TRBV7-2; d_gene: NA; CDR3nt: TGTGCCAGCAGCTCGACGGGCCTGGGACAAGAGACCCAGTACTTC; CDR3aa: CASSSTGLGQETQYF
j_gene: TRBJ2-3; abundance: once; v_gene: TRBV29-1; d_gene: NA; CDR3nt: TGCAGCGTTCGTTTCCCTAGCACAGATACGCAGTATTTT; CDR3aa: CSVRFPSTDTQYF
j_gene: TRBJ1-5; abundance: NA; v_gene: TRBV4-1; d_gene: NA; CDR3nt: TGCGCCAGCAGCCGGGAACTTTTTACCCGGGATCAGCCCCAGCATTTT; CDR3aa: CASSRELFTRDQPQHF
j_gene: TRBJ2-2; abundance: NA; v_gene: TRBV7-2; d_gene: NA; CDR3nt: TGTGCCAGCAGCTTAGCCCCATTAGGAGGGGGCCCGGACACCGGGGAGCTGTTTTTT; CDR3aa: CASSLAPLGGGPDTGELFF
j_gene: TRBJ1-4; abundance: NA; v_gene: TRBV5-6; d_gene: NA; CDR3nt: TGTGCCAGCAGCTCACAGGGTAGGGATAATGAAAAACTGTTTTTT; CDR3aa: CASSSQGRDNEKLFF
j_gene: TRBJ2-2; abundance: few; v_gene: TRBV18; d_gene: TRBD2; CDR3nt: TGTGCCAGCTCACCACCGGGACTAGCGGGGGTGACCGGGGAGCTGTTTTTT; CDR3aa: CASSPPGLAGVTGELFF
j_gene: TRBJ2-3; abundance: few; v_gene: TRBV4-1; d_gene: NA; CDR3nt: TGCGCCAGCAGCCAAGGACCTCAAACTGGCACAGATACGCAGTATTTT; CDR3aa: CASSQGPQTGTDTQYF
j_gene: TRBJ2-2; abundance: NA; v_gene: TRBV28; d_gene: TRBD1; CDR3nt: TGTGCCAGCAGTTTAGGGGGACAGGGGGCGATCGGGGAGCTGTTTTTT; CDR3aa: CASSLGGQGAIGELFF
j_gene: TRBJ2-2; abundance: NA; v_gene: TRBV7-6; d_gene: TRBD2; CDR3nt: TGTGCCAGCAGCTCCCTAGCGGGGGGGGGCACCGGGGAGCTGTTTTTT; CDR3aa: CASSSLAGGGTGELFF
j_gene: TRBJ2-3; abundance: few; v_gene: TRBV28; d_gene: NA; CDR3nt: TGTGCCAGCAGTTTATCCGCAGATACGCAGTATTTT; CDR3aa: CASSLSADTQYF
j_gene: TRBJ1-5; abundance: NA; v_gene: TRBV5-4; d_gene: NA; CDR3nt: TGTGCCAGCAGCTTAGGGGCCGGGCTGCTGGAGCCCCAGCATTTT; CDR3aa: CASSLGAGLLEPQHF
j_gene: TRBJ1-2; abundance: NA; v_gene: TRBV6-1; d_gene: NA; CDR3nt: TGTGCCAGCTCCCCAAAATCATACTATGGCTACACCTTC; CDR3aa: CASSPKSYYGYTF